These 29 T cell receptor beta chains share one sample of origin, sequenced in a study of blood T cell repertoires in COVID-19. Assay used: immunoSEQ multiplex PCR; TCRdb lists only in-frame clones, some missing. The data show fewer than 200,000 clones, approximately 84% seen once. Sequencing was carried out using peripheral blood. The receptors were sampled from a woman in her 50s with COVID-19, enrolled during active disease.

V is TRBV6-5 and J is TRBJ2-7; 11 nucleotides agree with TRBD2. V was pared by 5 bases and J by 6 bases, with 6 bases of the junction left unmatched. CDR1 is MNHEY, CDR2 SVGAGI, per germline. CDR3 length: 14 residues. This chain's CDR3 is CASSNSGGASEQYF. The CDR3 nucleotides are TGTGCCAGCAGTAATAGCGGGGGGGCCAGCGAGCAGTACTTC.

In its sample, this clone was seen a few times. The rearrangement joins TRBV5-4 to TRBJ2-1; maybe TRBD1 (6 bases). Germline CDR1 SGHNT, CDR2 YYREEE (reference sequence). Trimming pared 1 base from V and 5 bases from J, leaving 10 bases between. This CDR3 is built from 14 residues. The DNA of the CDR3 is TGTGCCAGCAGCTTGACAGGGATACACAATGAGCAGTTCTTC. This codes for CASSLTGIHNEQFF.

The chain uses TRBV13 and TRBJ2-2, with D maybe TRBD1 (5 bases). V dropped 0 bases and J dropped 2 bases, with 13 bases sitting between them. There are 17 residues in the CDR3. The germline gives CDR1 PRHDT, CDR2 FYEKMQ (reference sequence). Here the CDR3 DNA reads TGTGCCAGCAGCTTAGGCCTCGGGCAGGGTAACACCGGGGAGCTGTTTTTT. Residues: CASSLGLGQGNTGELFF.

This clone was detected a few times. CDR3 in DNA: TGTGCCTGGAGTGCGGGACAGTATAGCAATCAGCCCCAGCATTTT. As protein: CAWSAGQYSNQPQHF. The rearrangement uses TRBV30 and TRBJ1-5, with TRBD1 identical over 7 bases. Trimming at V came to 1 base and at J to 0 bases, leaving 3 bases not matched to a gene. The germline V gene encodes CDR1 GTSNPN and CDR2 SVGIG (reference sequence). CDR3 length: 15 amino acids. The whole variable domain, remainder taken from reference TRBV30 and TRBJ1-5, is SQTIHQWPATLVQPVGSPLSLECTVEGTSNPNLYWYRQAAGRGLQLLFYSVGIGQISSEVPQNLSASRPQDRQFILSSKKLLLSDSGFYLCAWSAGQYSNQPQHFGDGTRLSIL.

The V and J genes are TRBV18 and TRBJ2-1; TRBD2 matches 10 bases. Germline V CDR1 and CDR2: KGHSH, LQKENI. This CDR3 is built from 16 residues. J lost 3 bases, V lost 1 base, and 3 bases had no gene match. The CDR3 sequence: CASSPRSSGGYNEQFF. The CDR3 nucleotides are TGTGCCAGCTCACCACGTTCTAGCGGGGGCTACAATGAGCAGTTCTTC.

The CDR3 DNA follows: TGTGCCAGCAGCCCCCTAGCGGGGGGGATTGAGCAGTTCTTC. Residues: CASSPLAGGIEQFF. The chain couples TRBV7-9 to TRBJ2-1; 12 bases align to TRBD2. V shed 5 bases and J 9 bases; nucleotides not matched to a gene: 5. CDR3 length equals 14 residues. Germline V lookup: CDR1 SEHNR, CDR2 FQNEAQ (reference sequence).

The chain recombines TRBV19 with TRBJ1-5, with 9 bases matching TRBD1. Trimming removed 9 bases from V and 7 bases from J; junction bases left unmatched: 10. This CDR3 has 14 amino acids. Germline V gives CDR1 LNHDA, CDR2 SQIVND (reference sequence). CDR3 nucleotides: TGTGCCAGCACCACAGGGGGCATTGGACAGCCCCAGCATTTT. As protein: CASTTGGIGQPQHF.

The CDR3 loop is CAISESSLPQETQYF. For the CDR3, the DNA is TGTGCCATCAGTGAGTCGTCCCTCCCCCAAGAGACCCAGTACTTC. V gene TRBV10-3 combines with J gene TRBJ2-5; D remains unclear. The CDR3 consists of 15 residues. Trimming left V 0 bases short and J 1 base short, with 9 bases between. CDR1 ENHRY and CDR2 SYGVKD come from the germline V gene.

J is TRBJ2-1 and V is TRBV7-3, with D possibly being TRBD2 (6 bases). The germline V gene encodes CDR1 SGHTA and CDR2 FQGTGA. CDR3 size: 14 residues. V was shortened by 3 bases and J by 6 bases, with 12 bases between the two germline ends. Here the CDR3 reads CASSFGRTTNEQFF. CDR3 nucleotides: TGTGCCAGCAGCTTCGGAAGGACTACCAATGAGCAGTTCTTC.

The CDR3 protein is CATSSGTGAPDTQYF. The CDR3 coding sequence is TGTGCCACCAGCAGCGGGACAGGGGCCCCAGATACGCAGTATTTT. The chain joins TRBV15 to TRBJ2-3; TRBD1 matches 10 bases. Losses at the gene ends were 3 bases for V and 4 bases for J; bases not matched to a gene: 4. Looked up from germline, CDR1 is LNHNV and CDR2 is YYDKDF (reference sequence). The CDR3 totals 15 residues. Full variable domain (remainder filled in from reference TRBV15 and TRBJ2-3): DAMVIQNPRYQVTQFGKPVTLSCSQTLNHNVMYWYQQKSSQAPKLLFHYYDKDFNNEADTPDNFQSRRPNTSFCFLDIRSPGLGDTAMYLCATSSGTGAPDTQYFGPGTRLTVL.

This clone was counted once. The CDR3 bases are TGTGCCAGCACCCGACCTGGGGGCTCAAACGGCTATGGCTACACCTTC. Translating gives CASTRPGGSNGYGYTF. The chain has TRBV28 and TRBJ1-2; maybe TRBD1 (6 bases). This CDR3 region has 16 residues. Trimming took 7 bases from V and 4 from J, leaving 22 bases between them. Germline V gives CDR1 MDHEN, CDR2 SYDVKM.

The chain is built from TRBV11-2 and TRBJ2-5; TRBD2 matches at 12 bases. The CDR3 is 15 amino acids. Germline CDR1 SGHAT, CDR2 FQNNGV. The junction had 3 bases not matched to a gene; V was cut back by 5 bases and J by 2 bases. The chain's CDR3 is CASSRLAGAQETQYF. DNA of the CDR3: TGTGCCAGCAGCCGACTAGCGGGGGCACAAGAGACCCAGTACTTC.

The gene calls are TRBV27 and TRBJ1-6; tentative D call: TRBD1 (5 bases). The CDR3 has 14 amino acids. V was cut by 4 bases and J by 7 bases, with 11 bases left in between. The germline gives CDR1 MNHEY, CDR2 SMNVEV (reference sequence). In DNA, the CDR3 is TGTGCCAGCAGTTCCCCAGGGAAAAATTCACCCCTCCACTTT. It codes for CASSSPGKNSPLHF.

The J gene is TRBJ2-3, the V gene TRBV10-3, with 14 bases identical to TRBD2. V lost 0 bases to trimming and J lost 4 bases; unmatched junction nucleotides: 15. This CDR3 has 21 residues. The germline CDR1 and CDR2 sequences are ENHRY and SYGVKD. CDR3 sequence (DNA): TGTGCCATCAGTGAGTCGATTGGCACTATCTCGACTAGCGGGGGGGCAGATACGCAGTATTTT. As protein: CAISESIGTISTSGGADTQYF.

The gene calls are TRBV2 and TRBJ2-4, with 9 bases lining up with TRBD1. Germline V gene sequence: CDR1 SNHLY, CDR2 FYNNEI. Germline trimming cut 3 bases from V and 4 bases from J; bases unmatched to any gene: 4. The CDR3 runs to 15 residues. The DNA for the CDR3 is TGTGCCAGCAGTGATTCCGGGACAGGGAAAAACATTCAGTACTTC. Residues: CASSDSGTGKNIQYF.

This clone was detected only a few times. The chain uses TRBV7-3 and TRBJ2-7, with TRBD2 identical over 8 bases. Germline CDR1 SGHTA, CDR2 FQGTGA. V lost 0 bases to trimming and J lost 2 bases; unmatched junction nucleotides: 12. This CDR3 is built from 18 residues. CDR3 in DNA: TGTGCCAGCAGCTTAACGGGGCCTATGGGGGGACTAGCCTACGAGCAGTACTTC. Its translation: CASSLTGPMGGLAYEQYF.

The chain uses TRBV2 and TRBJ2-3, with D unclear. CDR3 length equals 13 residues. V lost 10 bases, J lost 2 bases, and 13 bases lay in between. In germline, CDR1 is SNHLY, CDR2 FYNNEI. As DNA, the CDR3 is TGTGCCATCGTCCCACTACTCACAGATACGCAGTATTTT. It encodes CAIVPLLTDTQYF.

CDR3 sequence (DNA): TGTGCCAGCTCAGGGGGCAAAAGAAGTGGCTACACCTTC. This gives the protein CASSGGKRSGYTF. The rearrangement uses TRBV6-5 and TRBJ1-2, with TRBD1 matching over 8 bases. V was pared by 8 bases and J by 7 bases, with 9 bases of the junction left unmatched. This CDR3 contains 13 residues. CDR1 is MNHEY and CDR2 is SVGAGI in the germline V gene.

This clone was recorded only once. V usage is TRBV12-3 or TRBV12-4 and J usage is TRBJ2-7; D unresolved. The CDR3 runs to 12 residues. The V and J ends lost 5 bases and 0 bases respectively, with 5 bases between them. This CDR3 reads CASSASSYEQYF. The CDR3 nucleotides read TGTGCCAGCAGTGCCAGCTCCTACGAGCAGTACTTC.

In this sample, this clone turned up once. V gene TRBV10-3 combines with J gene TRBJ1-5; the match to TRBD1 covers 7 bases. The V and J ends lost 9 bases and 2 bases, in that order; junction bases with no gene match: 4. The CDR3 runs to 13 residues. Per the germline V gene, CDR1 is ENHRY and CDR2 is SYGVKD. As DNA, the CDR3 is TGTGCCATTGACAGGGATGGCAATCAGCCCCAGCATTTT. Translated: CAIDRDGNQPQHF.

The chain has TRBV7-2 and TRBJ2-2, with D tentatively TRBD2 (6 bases). The V and J ends lost 3 bases and 5 bases respectively, with 16 bases between them. Germline V gives CDR1 SGHTA, CDR2 FQGNSA. The CDR3 consists of 16 residues. This CDR3 is CASSFLAGIGTGELFF. DNA of the CDR3: TGTGCCAGCAGCTTTTTGGCGGGGATCGGGACCGGGGAGCTGTTTTTT. The full variable domain, its missing parts supplied by reference TRBV7-2 and TRBJ2-2, is GAGVSQSPSNKVTEKGKDVELRCDPISGHTALYWYRQSLGQGLEFLIYFQGNSAPDKSGLPSDRFSAERTGGSVSTLTIQRTQQEDSAVYLCASSFLAGIGTGELFFGEGSRLTVL.

The chain has TRBV7-9 and TRBJ2-7; D may be TRBD2 (6 bases). V shed 5 bases and J shed 2 bases, with 16 bases lying between them. The CDR3 spans 15 residues. Germline loops: CDR1 SEHNR, CDR2 FQNEAQ (reference sequence). CDR3 amino acids: CASSPRDFRPYEQYF. The CDR3, as DNA: TGTGCCAGCAGCCCGCGGGACTTCCGACCCTACGAGCAGTACTTC.

This sequence joins TRBV5-1 and TRBJ2-3; 8 positions match TRBD2. CDR3 length: 16 amino acids. Germline CDR1 SGHRS, CDR2 YFSETQ. The V gene end was trimmed by 0 bases and the J gene end by 5 bases; junction bases not matched to a gene: 8. The CDR3 DNA reads as TGCGCCAGCAGCTTGGACCAGGGACTAGGAGGAGATACGCAGTATTTT. Encoded protein: CASSLDQGLGGDTQYF.

The chain is built from TRBV6-5 and TRBJ2-7; 7 positions match TRBD1. The CDR3 length is 13 residues. The germline gives CDR1 MNHEY, CDR2 SVGAGI. Unmatched junction bases numbered 4, after V lost 7 bases and J lost 1 base. The DNA of the CDR3 is TGTGCCAGCAAGAAGGGACAGTCCTACGAGCAGTACTTC. Translation gives CASKKGQSYEQYF.

The V gene is TRBV6-1, the J gene TRBJ1-6, with 9 positions matching TRBD1. The CDR3 runs to 15 residues. The J segment lost 9 bases and the V segment lost 1 base, leaving 4 bases of the junction unmatched. CDR1 and CDR2 (germline): MNHNS, SASEGT. Here the CDR3 DNA reads TGTGCCAGCAGTGAAGAGGGGACAGGGACTTCACCCCTCCACTTT. It specifies CASSEEGTGTSPLHF.

The chain uses TRBV7-6 and TRBJ1-6, with 8 bases identical to TRBD1. Germline V gene data show CDR1 as SGHVS and CDR2 as FNYEAQ. The CDR3 sequence is 17 residues long. Trimming cost V 1 base and J 8 bases; bases outside gene matches: 10. CDR3 sequence: CASSLEPRGTGYSPLHF. The CDR3 DNA reads TGTGCCAGCAGCTTAGAACCACGGGGGACAGGCTATTCACCCCTCCACTTT.

This chain uses TRBV2 with TRBJ2-7; maybe TRBD2 (6 bases). Germline V lookup: CDR1 SNHLY, CDR2 FYNNEI. The CDR3 has 14 amino acids. V was pared by 7 bases and J by 2 bases, with 15 bases between. The CDR3 DNA follows: TGTGCCAGCACCGTCGGGACTTTCACCTACGAGCAGTACTTC. Protein: CASTVGTFTYEQYF.

The chain recombines TRBV9 with TRBJ2-2; 8 nucleotides align to TRBD2. CDR1 SGDLS and CDR2 YYNGEE come from the germline V gene. The CDR3 sequence is 14 residues long. The V gene end was trimmed by 4 bases and the J gene end by 5 bases; junction bases not matched to a gene: 4. The CDR3 region is CASSPRGGTGELFF. The DNA for the CDR3 is TGTGCCAGCAGCCCACGGGGGGGGACCGGGGAGCTGTTTTTT.

The J gene is TRBJ1-5, the V gene TRBV10-2, with TRBD1 as a possible D gene (5 bases). CDR1 and CDR2 (germline): WSHSY, SAAADI. The length of the CDR3 is 15 residues. Trimming removed 0 bases from V and 6 bases from J, with 12 bases in between. The CDR3 is CASSESMGGVQPQHF. In DNA, the CDR3 is TGCGCCAGCAGTGAGTCGATGGGGGGGGTTCAGCCCCAGCATTTT.